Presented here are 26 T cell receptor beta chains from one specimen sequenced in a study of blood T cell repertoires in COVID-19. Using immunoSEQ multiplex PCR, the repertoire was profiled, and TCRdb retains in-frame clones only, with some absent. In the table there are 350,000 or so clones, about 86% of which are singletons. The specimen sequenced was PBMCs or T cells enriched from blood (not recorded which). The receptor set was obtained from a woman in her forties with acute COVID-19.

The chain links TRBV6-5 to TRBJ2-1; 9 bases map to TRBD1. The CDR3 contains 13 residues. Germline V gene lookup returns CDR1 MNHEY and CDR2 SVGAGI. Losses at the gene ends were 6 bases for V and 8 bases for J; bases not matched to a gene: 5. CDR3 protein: CASRKQGAYEQFF. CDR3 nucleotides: TGTGCCAGCAGGAAACAGGGGGCCTATGAGCAGTTCTTC.

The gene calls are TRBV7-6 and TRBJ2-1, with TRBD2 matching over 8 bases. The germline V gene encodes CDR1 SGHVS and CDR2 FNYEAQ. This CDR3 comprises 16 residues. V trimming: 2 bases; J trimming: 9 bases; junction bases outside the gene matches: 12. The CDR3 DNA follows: TGTGCCAGCAGCTTAAGAAGCGGGGGACTTCTTGGTGAGCAGTTCTTC. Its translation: CASSLRSGGLLGEQFF.

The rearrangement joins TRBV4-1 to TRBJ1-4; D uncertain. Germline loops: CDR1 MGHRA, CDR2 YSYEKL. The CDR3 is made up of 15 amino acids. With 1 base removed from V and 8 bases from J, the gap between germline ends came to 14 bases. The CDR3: CASSQAAARKEKLFF. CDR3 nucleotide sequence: TGCGCCAGCAGCCAAGCGGCAGCGAGGAAAGAAAAACTGTTTTTT.

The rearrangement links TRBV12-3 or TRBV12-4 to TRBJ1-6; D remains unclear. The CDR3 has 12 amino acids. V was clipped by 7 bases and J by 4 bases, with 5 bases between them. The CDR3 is CASTFYNSPLHF. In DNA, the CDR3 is TGTGCCAGCACCTTTTATAATTCACCCCTCCACTTT.

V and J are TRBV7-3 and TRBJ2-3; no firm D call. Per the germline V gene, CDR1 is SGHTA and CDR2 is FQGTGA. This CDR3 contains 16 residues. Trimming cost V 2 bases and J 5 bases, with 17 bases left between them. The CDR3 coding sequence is TGTGCCAGCAGCTTATCTCTTGCGCCCCCAGGAGATACGCAGTATTTT. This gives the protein CASSLSLAPPGDTQYF.

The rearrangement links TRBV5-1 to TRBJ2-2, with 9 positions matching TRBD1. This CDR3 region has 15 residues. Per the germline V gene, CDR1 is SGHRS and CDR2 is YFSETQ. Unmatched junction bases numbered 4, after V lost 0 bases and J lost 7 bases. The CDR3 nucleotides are TGCGCCAGCAGCTTGGGGGACAGGGCCAACGGGGAGCTGTTTTTT. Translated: CASSLGDRANGELFF.

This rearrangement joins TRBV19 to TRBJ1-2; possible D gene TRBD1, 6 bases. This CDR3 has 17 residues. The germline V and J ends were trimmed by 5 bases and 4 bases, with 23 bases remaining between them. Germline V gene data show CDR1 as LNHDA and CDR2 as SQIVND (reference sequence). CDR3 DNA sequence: TGTGCCAGTAGTTCTTCACATGGACAGTATCCTATCTATGGCTACACCTTC. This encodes CASSSSHGQYPIYGYTF.

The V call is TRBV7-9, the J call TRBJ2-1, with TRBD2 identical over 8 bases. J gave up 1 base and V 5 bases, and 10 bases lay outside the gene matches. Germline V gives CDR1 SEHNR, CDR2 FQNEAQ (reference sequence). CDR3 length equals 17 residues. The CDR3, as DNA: TGTGCCAGCAGCAGATCTAGCGGGCTAGGGTCCTACAATGAGCAGTTCTTC. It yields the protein CASSRSSGLGSYNEQFF.

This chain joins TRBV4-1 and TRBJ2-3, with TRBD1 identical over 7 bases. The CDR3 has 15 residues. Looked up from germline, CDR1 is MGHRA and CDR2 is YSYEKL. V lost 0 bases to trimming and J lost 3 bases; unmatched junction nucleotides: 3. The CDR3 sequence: CASSQDPGGTDTQYF. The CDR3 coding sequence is TGCGCCAGCAGCCAAGATCCAGGGGGAACAGATACGCAGTATTTT.

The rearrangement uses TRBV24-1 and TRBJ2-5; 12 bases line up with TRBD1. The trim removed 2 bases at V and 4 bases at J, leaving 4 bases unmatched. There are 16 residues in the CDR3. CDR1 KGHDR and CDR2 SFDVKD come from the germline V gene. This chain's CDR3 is CATSDSGQGAGETQYF. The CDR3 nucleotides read TGTGCCACCAGTGATTCGGGACAGGGGGCAGGAGAGACCCAGTACTTC.

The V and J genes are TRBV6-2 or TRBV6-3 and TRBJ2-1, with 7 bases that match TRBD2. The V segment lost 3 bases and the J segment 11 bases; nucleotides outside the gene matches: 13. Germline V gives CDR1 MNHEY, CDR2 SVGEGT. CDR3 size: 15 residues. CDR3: CASSYAGVLGNKQFF. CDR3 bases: TGTGCCAGCAGTTATGCGGGAGTACTCGGGAATAAGCAGTTCTTC.

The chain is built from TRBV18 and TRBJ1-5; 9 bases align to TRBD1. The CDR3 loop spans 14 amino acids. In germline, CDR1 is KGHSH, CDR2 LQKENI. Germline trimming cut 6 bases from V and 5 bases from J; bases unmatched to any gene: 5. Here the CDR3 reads CASSYRGLDQPQHF. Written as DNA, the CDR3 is TGTGCCAGCTCTTACAGGGGGCTAGATCAGCCCCAGCATTTT.

CDR3 sequence (DNA): TGTGCCAGCAGCGAACAGAACACTGAAGCTTTCTTT. As protein: CASSEQNTEAFF. This sequence joins TRBV7-9 and TRBJ1-1; D call uncertain. This CDR3 has 12 residues. Per germline, CDR1 SEHNR and CDR2 FQNEAQ (reference sequence). The ends were cut back, 5 bases at V and 1 base at J, with 5 bases in the middle. Supplemented by reference TRBV7-9 and TRBJ1-1, the full variable domain reads DTGVSQNPRHKITKRGQNVTFRCDPISEHNRLYWYRQTLGQGPEFLTYFQNEAQLEKSRLLSDRFSAERPKGSFSTLEIQRTEQGDSAMYLCASSEQNTEAFFGQGTRLTVV.

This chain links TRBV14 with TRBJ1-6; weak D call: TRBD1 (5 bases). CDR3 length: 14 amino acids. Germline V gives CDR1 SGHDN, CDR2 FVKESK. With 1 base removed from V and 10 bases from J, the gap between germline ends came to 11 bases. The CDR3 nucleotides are TGTGCCAGCAGCCAAGGCACTACAGGATCACCCCTCCACTTT. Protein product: CASSQGTTGSPLHF.

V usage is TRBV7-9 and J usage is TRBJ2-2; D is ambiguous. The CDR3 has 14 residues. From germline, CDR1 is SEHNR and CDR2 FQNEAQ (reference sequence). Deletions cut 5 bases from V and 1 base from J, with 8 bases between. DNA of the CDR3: TGTGCCAGCAGCAAAACAGAGAACACCGGGGAGCTGTTTTTT. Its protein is CASSKTENTGELFF.

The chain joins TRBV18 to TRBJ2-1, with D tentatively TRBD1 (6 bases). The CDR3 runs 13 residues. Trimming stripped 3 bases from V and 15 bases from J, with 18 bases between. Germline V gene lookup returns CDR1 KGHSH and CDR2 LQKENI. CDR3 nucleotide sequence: TGTGCCAGCTCACCCCAACCCAACAGGGATCCGTTCTTC. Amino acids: CASSPQPNRDPFF.

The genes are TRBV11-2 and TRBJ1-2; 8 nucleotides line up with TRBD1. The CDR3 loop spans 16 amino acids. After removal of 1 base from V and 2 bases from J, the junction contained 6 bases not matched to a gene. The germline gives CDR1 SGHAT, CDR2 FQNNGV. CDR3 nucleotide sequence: TGTGCCAGCAGCTTAGGTTTTGGACAGGGAAACTATGGCTACACCTTC. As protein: CASSLGFGQGNYGYTF. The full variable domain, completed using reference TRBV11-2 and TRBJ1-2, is EAGVAQSPRYKIIEKRQSVAFWCNPISGHATLYWYQQILGQGPKLLIQFQNNGVVDDSQLPKDRFSAERLKGVDSTLKIQPAKLEDSAVYLCASSLGFGQGNYGYTFGSGTRLTVV.

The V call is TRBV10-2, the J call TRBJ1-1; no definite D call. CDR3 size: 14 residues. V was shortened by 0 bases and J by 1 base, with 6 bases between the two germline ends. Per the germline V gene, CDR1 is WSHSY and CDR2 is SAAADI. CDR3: CASSESSGNTEAFF. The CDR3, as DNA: TGCGCCAGCAGTGAGTCTAGCGGGAACACTGAAGCTTTCTTT.

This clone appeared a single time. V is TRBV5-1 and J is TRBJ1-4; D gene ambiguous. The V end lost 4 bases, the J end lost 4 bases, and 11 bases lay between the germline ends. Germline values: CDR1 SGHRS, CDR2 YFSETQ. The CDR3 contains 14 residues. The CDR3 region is CASSLVGVNEKLFF. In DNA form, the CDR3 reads TGCGCCAGCAGCCTGGTGGGCGTTAATGAAAAACTGTTTTTT.

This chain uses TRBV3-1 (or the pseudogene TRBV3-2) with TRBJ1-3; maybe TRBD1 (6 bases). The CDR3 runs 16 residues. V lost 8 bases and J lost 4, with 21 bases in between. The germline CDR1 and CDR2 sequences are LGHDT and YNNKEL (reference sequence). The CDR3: CASARLSQGPGNTIYF. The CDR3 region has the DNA TGTGCCAGCGCCCGACTTTCACAGGGTCCCGGAAACACCATATATTTT.

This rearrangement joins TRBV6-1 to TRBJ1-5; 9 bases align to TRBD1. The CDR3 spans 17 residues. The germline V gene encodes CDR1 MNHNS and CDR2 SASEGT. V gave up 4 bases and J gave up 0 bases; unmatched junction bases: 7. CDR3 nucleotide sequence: TGTGCCAGCAGTGGACAGGGGGGAACTTCTAGCAATCAGCCCCAGCATTTT. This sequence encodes CASSGQGGTSSNQPQHF.

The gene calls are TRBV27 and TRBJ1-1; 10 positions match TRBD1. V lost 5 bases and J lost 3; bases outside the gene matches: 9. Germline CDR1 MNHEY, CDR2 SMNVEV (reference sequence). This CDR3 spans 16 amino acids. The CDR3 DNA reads TGTGCCAGCAGTCCCCCTGACAGGGGGCGAGACACTGAAGCTTTCTTT. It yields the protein CASSPPDRGRDTEAFF.

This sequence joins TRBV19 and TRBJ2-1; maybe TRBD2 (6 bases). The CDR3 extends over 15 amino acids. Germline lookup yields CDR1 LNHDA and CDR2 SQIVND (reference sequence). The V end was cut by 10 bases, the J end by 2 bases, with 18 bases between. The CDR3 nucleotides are TGTGCCACCAGGCGGGGCTCTAGCGCCTACAATGAGCAGTTCTTC. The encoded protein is CATRRGSSAYNEQFF.

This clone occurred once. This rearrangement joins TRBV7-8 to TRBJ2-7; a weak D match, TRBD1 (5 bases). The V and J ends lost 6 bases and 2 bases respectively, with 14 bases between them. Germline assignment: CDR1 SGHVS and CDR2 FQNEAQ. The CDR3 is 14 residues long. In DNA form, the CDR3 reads TGTGCCAGCAGGCCCACAGGCCCTCCCTACGAGCAGTACTTC. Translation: CASRPTGPPYEQYF. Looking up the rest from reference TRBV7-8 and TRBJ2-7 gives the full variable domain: GAGVSQSPRYKVAKRGQDVALRCDPISGHVSLFWYQQALGQGPEFLTYFQNEAQLDKSGLPSDRFFAERPEGSVSTLKIQRTQQEDSAVYLCASRPTGPPYEQYFGPGTRLTVT.

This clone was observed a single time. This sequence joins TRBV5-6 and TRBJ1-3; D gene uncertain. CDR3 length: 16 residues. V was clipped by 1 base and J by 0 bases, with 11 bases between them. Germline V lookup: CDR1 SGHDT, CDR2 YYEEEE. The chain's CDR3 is CASSLWLTFSGNTIYF. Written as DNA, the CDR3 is TGTGCCAGCAGCTTGTGGTTGACTTTCTCTGGAAACACCATATATTTT.

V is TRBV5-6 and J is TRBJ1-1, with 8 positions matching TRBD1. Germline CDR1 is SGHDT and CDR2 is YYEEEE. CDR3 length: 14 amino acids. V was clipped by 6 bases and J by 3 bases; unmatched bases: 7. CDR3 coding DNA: TGTGCCAGCATGCCAGGGGGCAAGGACACTGAAGCTTTCTTT. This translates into CASMPGGKDTEAFF.